This T cell receptor (beta chain) appears in the sequencing data of a study of T cell repertoires in cytomegalovirus infection. Study-level information: The public TCR beta signatures pointed to both CMV infection and matching HLA type.

This clonotype was counted ten times or more. Antigen unknown. Study results and limitations: The study found HLA-C-restricted CMV-specific TCR beta clonotypes dominating the ex vivo response. Based on cumulative public TCR beta family frequency, carriers of CMV plus the relevant HLA were identified.

TCRdb reanalysed the reads using MiXCR and keeps one entry per CDR3 protein. The sample carries fewer than 85,000 distinct CDR3 sequences, approximately 3.6% recorded once. CDR1 and CDR2 from the germline V gene are LGHNT and FRNRAP. V shed 1 base and J shed 8 bases, with 5 bases lying between them. CDR3 size: 11 residues. Material for sequencing was PBMCs. This TCR came from a human donor in good health (CMV status not recorded). Some clones in this sample may be carry-over from other donors' samples. The chain is built from TRBV12-5 and TRBJ1-1; D not resolved. DNA of the CDR3: TGTGCTAGTGGTTTGGACGGGGAAGCTTTCTTT. Protein: CASGLDGEAFF.